This TCR beta chain emerged from a study of blood T cells in healthy people across ages. The second PCR ran roughly 6 to 12 cycles with a sample-barcoded 5' primer and J-beta primers. TCRdb re-analysed the 5' RACE reads in MiXCR, keeping a single row per CDR3 protein. The sample shows some 760,000 distinct CDR3 sequences, approximately 25% of them seen only once. The J segment lost 11 bases and the V segment lost 3 bases, leaving 7 bases of the junction unmatched. The germline CDR1 and CDR2 sequences are SGHRS and YFSETQ. The CDR3 is made up of 12 amino acids. This clonotype was counted only a few times. The data also belong to a second study, concerning T cells of mothers and their children.

Sequencing was performed on blood. J is TRBJ2-5 and V is TRBV5-1, with 7 bases that match TRBD1. The TCR originated in a boy under 18 in good health. CDR3 DNA sequence: TGCGCCAGCAGCTCCCAACAGGGGTATCAGTACTTC. The encoded protein is CASSSQQGYQYF.